These 8 T cell receptor beta chains were all obtained from the same sample, sequenced in a study of blood T cell repertoires in COVID-19. This table comes from immunoSEQ multiplex PCR, and its TCRdb copy is limited to in-frame clones, with some not included. Of a few hundred thousand clones in the sample, 85% to 90% were seen once. The sequencing sample was made of peripheral blood. These receptors all come from a woman between 40 and 50 years old with COVID-19, enrolled during active disease.

The chain is built from TRBV6-1 and TRBJ1-5; unclear D gene. Germline lookup yields CDR1 MNHNS and CDR2 SASEGT. Trimming stripped 1 base from V and 6 bases from J, with 7 bases between. The CDR3 contains 13 residues. CDR3 amino acids: CASSEGVRQPQHF. CDR3 DNA sequence: TGTGCCAGCAGTGAAGGCGTTCGTCAGCCCCAGCATTTT.

The V gene is TRBV7-3, the J gene TRBJ2-3; TRBD2 matches 12 bases. CDR3 length: 15 amino acids. Per germline, CDR1 SGHTA and CDR2 FQGTGA. V was pared by 6 bases and J by 8 bases, with 9 bases of the junction left unmatched. The CDR3 sequence is CASSPWTSGVTTQYF. The CDR3 DNA sequence: TGTGCCAGCAGTCCCTGGACTAGCGGGGTGACTACGCAGTATTTT. Full variable domain (remainder filled in from reference TRBV7-3 and TRBJ2-3): GAGVSQTPSNKVTEKGKYVELRCDPISGHTALYWYRQSLGQGPEFLIYFQGTGAADDSGLPNDRFFAVRPEGSVSTLKIQRTERGDSAVYLCASSPWTSGVTTQYFGPGTRLTVL.

The chain couples TRBV6-2 or TRBV6-3 to TRBJ2-5; 14 bases are shared with TRBD2. The CDR3 has 19 amino acids. Germline V gene data show CDR1 as MNHEY and CDR2 as SVGEGT. Trimming at V came to 1 base and at J to 4 bases, leaving 11 bases not matched to a gene. The CDR3: CASSYLRLAGGGVGETQYF. The DNA of the CDR3 is TGTGCCAGCAGTTACTTACGACTAGCGGGGGGGGGAGTTGGAGAGACCCAGTACTTC.

The CDR3 protein is CASSLQGGRTGELFF. Here the CDR3 DNA reads TGCGCCAGCAGCTTACAGGGCGGAAGAACCGGGGAGCTGTTTTTT. This rearrangement joins TRBV5-1 to TRBJ2-2, with a tentative D call TRBD1 (6 bases). Germline-derived CDR1 and CDR2 are SGHRS and YFSETQ. CDR3 length: 15 residues. V was shortened by 2 bases and J by 5 bases, with 13 bases between the two germline ends.

The V and J genes are TRBV28 and TRBJ2-7; 14 nucleotides line up with TRBD2. The CDR3 spans 18 residues. Germline V gives CDR1 MDHEN, CDR2 SYDVKM. The V gene end was trimmed by 5 bases and the J gene end by 5 bases; junction bases not matched to a gene: 14. The CDR3 DNA is TGTGCCAGCAGTCCCCCGGGACTAGCGGGAGTAAATAGCCACGAGCAGTACTTC. Translating gives CASSPPGLAGVNSHEQYF.

This clone was seen only a few times. This chain links TRBV9 with TRBJ2-1; no firm D call. This CDR3 contains 15 residues. Between the trimmed V and J ends, which lost 2 bases and 6 bases, there was a span of 15 bases. In germline, CDR1 is SGDLS, CDR2 YYNGEE. The CDR3 here is CASSVSQRSSNEQFF. The CDR3 region has the DNA TGTGCCAGCAGCGTGTCCCAAAGGAGTTCCAATGAGCAGTTCTTC.

Only a few counts were recorded for this clone. This chain connects TRBV27 to TRBJ1-1; D not certain. Trimming pared 0 bases from V and 9 bases from J, leaving 14 bases between. CDR1 MNHEY and CDR2 SMNVEV come from the germline V gene (reference sequence). The CDR3 runs to 14 residues. The CDR3 DNA reads TGTGCCAGCAGTTTATCGATCACTCAAACTAAAGCTTTCTTT. Amino acids: CASSLSITQTKAFF.

This clone was seen only a few times. The rearrangement joins TRBV20-1 to TRBJ2-7, with 7 bases identical to TRBD1. V lost 3 bases, J lost 6 bases, and 2 bases stayed unmatched. The CDR3 has 11 residues. Germline-derived CDR1 and CDR2 are DFQATT and SNEGSKA (reference sequence). This CDR3 reads CSASRGPEQYF. Written as DNA, the CDR3 is TGCAGTGCTAGTAGGGGGCCCGAGCAGTACTTC.